This passage covers 5 T cell receptor beta chains from one sample sequenced in a study of T cell responses to AZD1222 COVID-19 vaccine. Method: immunoSEQ multiplex PCR; TCRdb's copy keeps in-frame clones and lacks some. The repertoire holds tens of thousands of clones, 83% seen once, with roughly 6% in the top ten. The sequencing here drew on peripheral blood, taken 28 days after the second AZD1222 dose. These receptors were obtained from an adult who received the AZD1222 COVID-19 vaccine.

This chain connects TRBV6-6 to TRBJ1-2, with 7 nucleotides matching TRBD1. CDR3 length: 14 residues. Germline V lookup: CDR1 MNHNY, CDR2 SVGAGI (reference sequence). The V gene end was trimmed by 5 bases and the J gene end by 8 bases; junction bases not matched to a gene: 11. The CDR3, as DNA: TGTGCCAGCAGTACGACAGGGTTACCTTCCGGCTACACCTTC. Translated: CASSTTGLPSGYTF.

The chain is built from TRBV12-3 or TRBV12-4 and TRBJ2-7; maybe TRBD1 (6 bases). The V end was cut by 6 bases, the J end by 2 bases, with 11 bases between. The CDR3 extends over 13 amino acids. The CDR3 DNA follows: TGTGCCAGCAGCGCGGACAGCCCCTACGAGCAGTACTTC. The encoded protein is CASSADSPYEQYF.

V is TRBV15 and J is TRBJ2-2, with D uncertain. The V end lost 1 base, the J end lost 6 bases, and 9 bases lay between the germline ends. CDR3 length: 14 amino acids. Germline CDR1 and CDR2: LNHNV and YYDKDF (reference sequence). The CDR3 region has the DNA TGTGCCACCAGCAGAGGCGGCACGCCCGGGGAGCTGTTTTTT. Its protein is CATSRGGTPGELFF.

The chain employs TRBV6-6 and TRBJ1-2; D gene unclear. CDR1 and CDR2 (germline): MNHNY, SVGAGI (reference sequence). Trimming took off 6 bases at V and 2 bases at J, with 13 bases between the two ends. The CDR3 has 14 residues. The CDR3: CASRLQDYNYGYTF. Written as DNA, the CDR3 is TGTGCCAGCAGGCTCCAGGATTACAACTATGGCTACACCTTC.

Only a few counts were recorded for this clone. The gene calls are TRBV24-1 and TRBJ1-5; D possibly corresponds to TRBD1 (6 bases). The V end was cut by 3 bases, the J end by 6 bases, with 11 bases between. There are 14 residues in the CDR3. CDR1 and CDR2 (germline): KGHDR, SFDVKD. CDR3: CATSDPRTAQPQHF. The CDR3 DNA is TGTGCCACCAGTGATCCCCGGACAGCTCAGCCCCAGCATTTT.